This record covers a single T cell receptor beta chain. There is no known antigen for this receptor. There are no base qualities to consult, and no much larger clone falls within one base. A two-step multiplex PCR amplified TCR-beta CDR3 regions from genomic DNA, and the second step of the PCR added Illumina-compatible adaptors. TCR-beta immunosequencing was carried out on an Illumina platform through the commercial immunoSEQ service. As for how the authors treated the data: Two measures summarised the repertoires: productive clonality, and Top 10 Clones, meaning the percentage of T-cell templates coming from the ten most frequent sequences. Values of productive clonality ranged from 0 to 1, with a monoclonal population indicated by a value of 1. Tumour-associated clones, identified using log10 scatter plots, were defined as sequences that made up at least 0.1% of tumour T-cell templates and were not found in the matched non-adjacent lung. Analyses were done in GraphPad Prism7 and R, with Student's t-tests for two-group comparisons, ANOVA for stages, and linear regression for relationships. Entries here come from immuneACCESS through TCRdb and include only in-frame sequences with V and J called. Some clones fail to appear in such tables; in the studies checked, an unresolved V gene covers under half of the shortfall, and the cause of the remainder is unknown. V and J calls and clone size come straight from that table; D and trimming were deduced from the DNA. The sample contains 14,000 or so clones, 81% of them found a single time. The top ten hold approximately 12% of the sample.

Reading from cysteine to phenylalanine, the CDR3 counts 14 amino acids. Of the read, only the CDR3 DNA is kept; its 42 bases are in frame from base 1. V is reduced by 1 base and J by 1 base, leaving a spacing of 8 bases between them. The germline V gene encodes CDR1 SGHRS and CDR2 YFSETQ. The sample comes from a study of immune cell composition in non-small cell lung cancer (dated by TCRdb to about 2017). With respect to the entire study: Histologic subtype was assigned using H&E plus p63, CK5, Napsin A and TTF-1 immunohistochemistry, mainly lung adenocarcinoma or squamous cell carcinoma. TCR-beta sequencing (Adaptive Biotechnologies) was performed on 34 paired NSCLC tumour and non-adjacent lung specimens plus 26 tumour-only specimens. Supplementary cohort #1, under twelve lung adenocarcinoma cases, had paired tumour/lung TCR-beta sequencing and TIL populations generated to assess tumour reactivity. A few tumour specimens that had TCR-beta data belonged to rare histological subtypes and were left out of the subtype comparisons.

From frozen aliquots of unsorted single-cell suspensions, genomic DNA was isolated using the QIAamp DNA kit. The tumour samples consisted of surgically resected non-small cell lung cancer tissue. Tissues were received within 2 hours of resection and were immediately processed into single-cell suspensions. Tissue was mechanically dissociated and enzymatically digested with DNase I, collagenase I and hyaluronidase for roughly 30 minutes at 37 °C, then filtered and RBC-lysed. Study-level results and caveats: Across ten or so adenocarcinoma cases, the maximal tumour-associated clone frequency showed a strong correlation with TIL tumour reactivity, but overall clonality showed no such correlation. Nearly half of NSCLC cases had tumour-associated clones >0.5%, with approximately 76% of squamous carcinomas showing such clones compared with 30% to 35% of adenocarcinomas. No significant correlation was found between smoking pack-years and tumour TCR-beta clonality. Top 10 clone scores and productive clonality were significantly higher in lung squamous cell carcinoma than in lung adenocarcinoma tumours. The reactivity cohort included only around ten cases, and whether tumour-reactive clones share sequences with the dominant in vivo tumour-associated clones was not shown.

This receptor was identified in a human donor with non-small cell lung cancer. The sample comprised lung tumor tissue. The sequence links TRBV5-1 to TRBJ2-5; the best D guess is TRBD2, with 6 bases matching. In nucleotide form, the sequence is TGCGCCAGCAGCTTGAAGGGAGGCCAAGAGACCCAGTACTTC. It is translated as CASSLKGGQETQYF. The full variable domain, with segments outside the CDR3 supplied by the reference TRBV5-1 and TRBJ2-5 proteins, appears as KAGVTQTPRYLIKTRGQQVTLSCSPISGHRSVSWYQQTPGQGLQFLFEYFSETQRNKGNFPGRFSGRQFSNSRSEMNVSTLELGDSALYLCASSLKGGQETQYFGPGTRLLVL.